This T cell receptor delta chain was recovered during a study of gamma-delta chains in newborns, infants, children. TCRdb reapplied CATT to the reads. The sample comprises several thousand delta-chain clones, around 3.4% of which are singletons, and roughly 17% rests with the top ten. CDR1 and CDR2 from the germline V gene are GEAIGNYY and EKD. The V segment lost 2 bases and the J segment 0 bases; nucleotides outside the gene matches: 4. This CDR3 comprises 15 residues. The material sequenced was blood. The chain couples TRDV2 to TRDJ4, with 11 bases fitting TRDD3. The receptor comes from a child who was a newborn, infant or young child, either healthy, febrile or measles-vaccinated (not recorded which). This CDR3 is CACDKLGDSARPLIF. CDR3 coding DNA: TGTGCCTGTGACAAACTGGGGGATAGCGCCAGACCCCTGATCTTT.